A single sample gave rise to the 9 T cell receptor beta chains below, sequenced in a study of cytomegalovirus exposure and HLA in healthy donors. The PCR was carried out with 60 Vbeta primers and 13 Jbeta primers. This table comes from immunoSEQ multiplex PCR, and its TCRdb copy is limited to in-frame clones, with some not included. The sample yields roughly 200,000 clones, around 77% seen once. Sequencing used PBMCs. The receptors come from a woman aged 25-40 years in good health and CMV-seronegative.

V usage is TRBV19 and J usage is TRBJ1-5; D gene ambiguous. V was pared by 1 base and J by 7 bases, with 5 bases between. CDR3 length: 12 residues. The germline CDR1 and CDR2 sequences are LNHDA and SQIVND (reference sequence). CDR3 residues: CASSIGQQPQHF. CDR3 coding DNA: TGTGCCAGTAGTATAGGCCAGCAGCCCCAGCATTTT.

The chain carries TRBV6-1 and TRBJ2-3; no clear D gene. The length of the CDR3 is 17 residues. V was clipped by 3 bases and J by 5 bases, with 21 bases between them. CDR1 is MNHNS, CDR2 SASEGT, per germline. Here the CDR3 reads CASSERSGYYSGDTQYF. The CDR3 DNA reads TGTGCCAGCAGTGAGAGGTCGGGTTACTATTCTGGAGATACGCAGTATTTT.

This clone appeared a few times. This chain connects TRBV10-3 to TRBJ2-5; TRBD2 aligns across 12 bases. Germline-derived CDR1 and CDR2 are ENHRY and SYGVKD. This CDR3 spans 12 amino acids. V shed 9 bases and J 5 bases; nucleotides not matched to a gene: 1. In DNA form, the CDR3 reads TGTGCCATAGGACTAGCGGGGGAGACCCAGTACTTC. Translating gives CAIGLAGETQYF.

The rearrangement links TRBV27 to TRBJ1-1; unclear D gene. The CDR3 covers 13 residues. Germline CDR1 reads MNHEY; CDR2 reads SMNVEV (reference sequence). V was pared by 1 base and J by 4 bases, with 7 bases between. This chain's CDR3 is CASSLFTGTEAFF. CDR3 sequence (DNA): TGTGCCAGCAGTTTATTTACGGGCACTGAAGCTTTCTTT.

The chain joins TRBV18 to TRBJ2-2; 8 positions agree with TRBD2. CDR1 is KGHSH, CDR2 LQKENI, per germline. There are 15 residues in the CDR3. V shed 5 bases and J 1 base; nucleotides not matched to a gene: 3. CDR3 loop: CASSSLAGNTGELFF. The CDR3 DNA sequence: TGTGCCAGCTCATCGCTAGCGGGGAACACCGGGGAGCTGTTTTTT.

V gene TRBV7-6 combines with J gene TRBJ2-7; D is undetermined. Germline CDR1 SGHVS, CDR2 FNYEAQ. Trimming stripped 4 bases from V and 1 base from J, with 14 bases between. CDR3 length: 15 residues. CDR3 DNA sequence: TGTGCCAGCAGCTCCTATCTAGGAAGGTCCTACGAGCAGTACTTC. Its protein product is CASSSYLGRSYEQYF.

This clone has a handful of counts. This chain links TRBV9 with TRBJ1-2, with 9 bases that match TRBD1. This CDR3 is built from 14 residues. V was pared by 2 bases and J by 8 bases, with 7 bases of the junction left unmatched. The germline CDR1 and CDR2 sequences are SGDLS and YYNGEE. The CDR3 spells CASSVSGQGYGYTF. The CDR3 region has the DNA TGTGCCAGCAGCGTTTCGGGACAGGGTTACGGCTACACCTTC.

The J gene is TRBJ1-1, the V gene TRBV6-1; possible D gene TRBD1, 5 bases. V shed 6 bases and J shed 11 bases, with 13 bases lying between them. This CDR3 has 11 amino acids. Germline V gene lookup returns CDR1 MNHNS and CDR2 SASEGT. The CDR3 loop is CASSSQAAAFF. In DNA, the CDR3 is TGTGCCAGCAGCTCACAGGCTGCGGCTTTCTTT.

With respect to this clone: Other DNA sequences in the sample encode the same CDR3. The chain uses TRBV18 and TRBJ2-7; 9 nucleotides agree with TRBD1. Germline V CDR1 and CDR2: KGHSH, LQKENI. The CDR3 is made up of 14 amino acids. The J segment lost 4 bases and the V segment lost 3 bases, leaving 4 bases of the junction unmatched. The CDR3: CASSPGTGSYEQYF. The DNA of the CDR3 is TGTGCCAGCTCACCCGGGACAGGGAGTTACGAGCAGTACTTC.